This T cell receptor (beta chain) originates from a study of CD8 T cells in ankylosing spondylitis. Construction of TCR beta libraries was performed using quantitative 5'-RACE with molecular barcodes. TCRdb ran MiXCR on the 5' RACE reads and lists one entry per CDR3 protein. The data show 750,000 to 850,000 distinct CDR3 sequences, with about an eighth seen just once and 0.45% to 0.6% held by the top ten. Study-level points and caveats: What seemed typical of ankylosing spondylitis blood was a TCR beta motif built from 7 or 8 highly homologous variants.

As regards this clonotype: Its antigen is unidentified.

Deletions cut 6 bases from V and 0 bases from J, with 20 bases between. The CDR3 is made up of 17 amino acids. Germline CDR1 MNHNS, CDR2 SASEGT. The sample comprised blood, either unsorted or a sorted T cell fraction (not recorded which). The sequence was collected from a male donor with ankylosing spondylitis. The chain recombines TRBV6-1 with TRBJ2-5, with D possibly being TRBD2 (6 bases). CDR3 sequence: CASSTAWRGTYQETQYF. In DNA, the CDR3 is TGTGCCAGCAGCACTGCCTGGCGGGGAACGTACCAAGAGACCCAGTACTTC.